The 16 T cell receptor beta chains reported below all come from one sample, sequenced in a study of T cell responses to AZD1222 COVID-19 vaccine (TCRdb year 2021). Read against the paper, the sample's time point label means: baseline before first vaccination. The method was the immunoSEQ multiplex PCR assay. The table comes from immuneACCESS by way of TCRdb, which keeps in-frame sequences with V and J called. Part of the clones is missing from these tables; in studies checked, under half for an unresolved V gene and the rest for unknown reasons. This sample lists 160,000 or so clones; over 80% were detected once. Less than 2.5% of the sample belongs to the ten largest clones. Sequenced material: peripheral blood, taken on day 0 of AZD1222 vaccination. These receptors all stem from an adult in good health.

J is TRBJ1-1 and V is TRBV7-3; D gene unclear. The CDR3 totals 14 residues. CDR1 is SGHTA and CDR2 is FQGTGA in the germline V gene. V was cut by 4 bases and J by 1 base, with 10 bases left in between. The CDR3 nucleotides read TGTGCCAGCAGCTCATCCGCCACGAACACTGAAGCTTTCTTT. Encoded protein: CASSSSATNTEAFF.

The CDR3 is CASSLVTSGGSYEQYF. The CDR3 coding sequence is TGTGCCAGCAGTTTGGTGACTAGCGGGGGATCCTACGAGCAGTACTTC. The chain joins TRBV27 to TRBJ2-7; 12 bases agree with TRBD2. There are 16 residues in the CDR3. Germline V gives CDR1 MNHEY, CDR2 SMNVEV (reference sequence). V gave up 3 bases and J gave up 1 base; unmatched junction bases: 4.

The rearrangement uses TRBV5-1 and TRBJ1-1; D unclear. CDR1 is SGHRS and CDR2 is YFSETQ in the germline V gene. Trimming took 4 bases from V and 4 from J, leaving 11 bases between them. This CDR3 is 13 amino acids long. CDR3 sequence: CASSPSWGTEAFF. CDR3 in DNA: TGCGCCAGCAGCCCGTCGTGGGGCACTGAAGCTTTCTTT.

The chain is built from TRBV2 and TRBJ2-7, with TRBD2 identical over 10 bases. This CDR3 contains 14 residues. The junction had 8 bases not matched to a gene; V was cut back by 8 bases and J by 4 bases. Germline assignment: CDR1 SNHLY and CDR2 FYNNEI. The DNA of the CDR3 is TGTGCCAGCTCCCTAATACTAGCGGGGTACGAGCAGTACTTC. Amino acids: CASSLILAGYEQYF.

In its sample, this clone was seen once. V gene TRBV5-5 combines with J gene TRBJ1-3; the D gene is possibly TRBD1 (6 bases). The CDR3 covers 14 residues. Trimming pared 7 bases from V and 0 bases from J, leaving 11 bases between. CDR1 and CDR2 (germline): SGHKS, YYEKEE (reference sequence). In DNA, the CDR3 is TGTGCCAGCGGGACATCCGACTCTGGAAACACCATATATTTT. It specifies CASGTSDSGNTIYF.

This clone is a singleton in its sample. The CDR3 DNA is TGTGCCTGGAACAAGGGACGCGACACTGAAGCTTTCTTT. Its protein product is CAWNKGRDTEAFF. V is TRBV30 and J is TRBJ1-1; a weak D match, TRBD1 (5 bases). The CDR3 length is 13 residues. V lost 4 bases and J lost 3, with 12 bases in between. Germline CDR1 GTSNPN, CDR2 SVGIG (reference sequence). Full variable domain (missing parts from reference TRBV30 and TRBJ1-1): SQTIHQWPATLVQPVGSPLSLECTVEGTSNPNLYWYRQAAGRGLQLLFYSVGIGQISSEVPQNLSASRPQDRQFILSSKKLLLSDSGFYLCAWNKGRDTEAFFGQGTRLTVV.

V is TRBV6-5 and J is TRBJ1-4; D is uncertain. In germline, CDR1 is MNHEY, CDR2 SVGAGI. Trimming pared 0 bases from V and 8 bases from J, leaving 16 bases between. CDR3 size: 16 residues. Here the CDR3 reads CASSYSTGSGVEKLFF. CDR3 DNA: TGTGCCAGCAGTTACTCGACGGGGTCTGGCGTGGAAAAACTGTTTTTT.

V is TRBV2 and J is TRBJ1-4, with D tentatively TRBD1 (6 bases). The CDR3 is made up of 13 amino acids. The V gene lost 7 bases and the J gene lost 8 bases, with 14 bases spanning the gap. Per the germline V gene, CDR1 is SNHLY and CDR2 is FYNNEI. CDR3 residues: CASNGGLGEKLFF. CDR3 DNA sequence: TGTGCCAGCAATGGGGGCTTGGGAGAAAAACTGTTTTTT.

This chain joins TRBV4-3 and TRBJ2-7; D perhaps matches TRBD1 (6 bases). The CDR3 extends over 17 amino acids. The germline V and J ends were trimmed by 0 bases and 0 bases, with 15 bases remaining between them. Germline-derived CDR1 and CDR2 are LGHNA and YSLEER. The CDR3 loop is CASSQDSMGQLSYEQYF. In DNA form, the CDR3 reads TGCGCCAGCAGCCAAGATAGTATGGGACAACTCTCCTACGAGCAGTACTTC.

V is TRBV29-1 and J is TRBJ2-1, with D unresolved. This CDR3 has 12 residues. The germline V and J ends were trimmed by 3 bases and 3 bases, with 6 bases remaining between them. The germline V gene encodes CDR1 SQVTM and CDR2 ANQGSEA. The CDR3 nucleotides read TGCAGCGTTGAGATCATCTACAATGAGCAGTTCTTC. As protein: CSVEIIYNEQFF.

Regarding this clone: Other DNA sequences in the sample encode the same CDR3. The chain recombines TRBV14 with TRBJ1-5; D is undetermined. In germline, CDR1 is SGHDN, CDR2 FVKESK. Trimming pared 3 bases from V and 5 bases from J, leaving 8 bases between. The CDR3 runs 13 residues. CDR3 DNA sequence: TGTGCCAGCAGCCAGGCTCCACATCAGCCCCAGCATTTT. It encodes CASSQAPHQPQHF.

The V gene is TRBV28, the J gene TRBJ1-2; D call uncertain. The ends were cut back, 2 bases at V and 8 bases at J, with 12 bases in the middle. The length of the CDR3 is 13 residues. Germline-derived CDR1 and CDR2 are MDHEN and SYDVKM. CDR3 in DNA: TGTGCCAGCAGTTTAATGGTAGGGTACGGCTACACCTTC. Residues: CASSLMVGYGYTF.

The gene calls are TRBV24-1 and TRBJ2-1; the D is unclear. Trimming shortened V by 6 bases and J by 7 bases, and 9 bases separated the two germline ends. Germline V CDR1 and CDR2: KGHDR, SFDVKD. This CDR3 contains 12 residues. The DNA of the CDR3 is TGTGCCACCAGTCGGACCAGGAATGAGCAGTTCTTC. It yields the protein CATSRTRNEQFF.

The gene calls are TRBV6-5 and TRBJ1-5; D not certain. The CDR3 covers 14 residues. V lost 6 bases and J 6 bases, leaving 15 bases between the germline ends. Germline-derived CDR1 and CDR2 are MNHEY and SVGAGI. The CDR3 reads CASSPRERGQPQHF. CDR3 in DNA: TGTGCCAGCAGCCCGAGGGAAAGAGGTCAGCCCCAGCATTTT.

The rearrangement uses TRBV19 and TRBJ1-2, with 9 bases identical to TRBD1. J gave up 6 bases and V 5 bases, and 4 bases lay outside the gene matches. The CDR3 is 13 amino acids. Germline CDR1 reads LNHDA; CDR2 reads SQIVND (reference sequence). The CDR3 DNA is TGTGCCAGTAGTCTGGACAGGGGACATGGCTACACCTTC. Translating gives CASSLDRGHGYTF.

The genes are TRBV6-5 and TRBJ1-6; no firm D call. The CDR3 is 12 residues long. Per germline, CDR1 MNHEY and CDR2 SVGAGI. Trimming removed 0 bases at V and 7 bases at J, with 1 base between. The CDR3 sequence: CASSYSNSPLHF. In DNA, the CDR3 is TGTGCCAGCAGTTACTCGAATTCACCCCTCCACTTT.